This is a list of T cell receptor beta chains from one sample in a study of type 1 regulatory T cells. TCRdb fed the reads into MiXCR, producing one record per CDR3 protein. The profile shows under 85,000 distinct CDR3 sequences, almost 50% of them singletons. Their recognized antigens are unknown. The sequencing input was cultured non-Tr1 T cells, either the whole culture or a sorted T cell fraction (not recorded which). These receptors originate from a human donor in good health. Both conserved end residues are part of each CDR3. The D gene is left open where the match is weak. The size entry is marked missing in some rows and otherwise reads once, few, many or a size class.

few	TRBV7-2	TRBJ2-3	TRBD2	TGTGCCAGCAGCTTTAGCGGGGAGCTTACAGATACGCAGTATTTT	CASSFSGELTDTQYF
-	TRBV2	TRBJ1-5	-	TGTGCCAGCGCCCCGGATAGCAATCAGCCCCAGCATTTT	CASAPDSNQPQHF
-	TRBV4-1	TRBJ1-2	-	TGCGCCAGCAGCCAAGTACTCGGGGGCTATGGCTACACCTTC	CASSQVLGGYGYTF
-	TRBV9	TRBJ2-3	TRBD1	TGTGCCAGCAGCGGCTACAGGGGAACTAGCACAGATACGCAGTATTTT	CASSGYRGTSTDTQYF
few	TRBV5-1	TRBJ2-1	-	TGCGCCAGCAGCAGTCCAACAGGGTCGGATGAGCAGTTCTTC	CASSSPTGSDEQFF
once	TRBV19	TRBJ2-5	TRBD1	TGTGCCAGTAGCCGAGGGACAGAAGGTCGAGAGACCCAGTACTTC	CASSRGTEGRETQYF
few	TRBV7-2	TRBJ1-1	-	TGTGCCAGCAGTCGGTGGGGGGACCGAAACACTGAAGCTTTCTTT	CASSRWGDRNTEAFF
few	TRBV2	TRBJ1-6	-	TGTGCCAGCATGCAAAATAATTCACCCCTCCACTTT	CASMQNNSPLHF
-	TRBV20-1	TRBJ1-3	TRBD1	TGCAGTGCTAGAGATCCAGGGGGGACCAGTGGCACCATATATTTT	CSARDPGGTSGTIYF
-	TRBV15	TRBJ2-3	-	TGTGCCACCAGCGAGACTAGCACAGATACGCAGTATTTT	CATSETSTDTQYF
-	TRBV24-1	TRBJ2-3	TRBD2	TGTGCCACCAGTGACGGGGGGGCCGGAGATACGCAGTATTTT	CATSDGGAGDTQYF
few	TRBV3-1	TRBJ1-2	TRBD1	TGTGCCAGCAGCCAATCTGAGACAGGGGCCTATGGCTACACCTTC	CASSQSETGAYGYTF
-	TRBV5-5	TRBJ2-7	-	TGTGCCAGCAGCTCGACAGGTCGCGCCTACGAGCAGTACTTC	CASSSTGRAYEQYF
-	TRBV20-1	TRBJ2-1	TRBD2	TGCAGTGCTCCAAATAGCGGGGGGCCGGGGAATGAGCAGTTCTTC	CSAPNSGGPGNEQFF
-	TRBV6-2/TRBV6-3	TRBJ2-5	-	TGTGCCAGCAGGCAGGGGGGGGCCCTGGAGACCCAGTACTTC	CASRQGGALETQYF